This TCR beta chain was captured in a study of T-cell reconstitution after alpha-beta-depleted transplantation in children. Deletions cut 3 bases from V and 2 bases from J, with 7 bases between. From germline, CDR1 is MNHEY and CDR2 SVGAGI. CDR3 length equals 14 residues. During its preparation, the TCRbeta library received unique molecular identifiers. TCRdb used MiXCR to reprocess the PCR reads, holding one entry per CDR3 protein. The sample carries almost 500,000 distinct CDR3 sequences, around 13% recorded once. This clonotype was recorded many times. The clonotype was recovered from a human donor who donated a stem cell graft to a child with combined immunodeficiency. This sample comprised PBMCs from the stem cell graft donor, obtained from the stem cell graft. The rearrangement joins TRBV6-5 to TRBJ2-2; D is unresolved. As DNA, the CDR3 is TGTGCCAGCAGTTATCTCCAAAACACCGGGGAGCTGTTTTTT. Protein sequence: CASSYLQNTGELFF.